The 27 T cell receptor beta chains in this list originate from one sample, sequenced in a study of blood T cell repertoires in COVID-19. Profiling relied on immunoSEQ multiplex PCR, and the TCRdb table lists in-frame clones only, not all of them. The sample has about 100,000 clones, around 81% seen once. Sequenced: peripheral blood. These receptors were collected from a man aged 45-65 years with active or convalescent COVID-19.

This rearrangement joins TRBV12-3 or TRBV12-4 to TRBJ1-2, with TRBD1 matching over 9 bases. The CDR3 has 12 amino acids. The J segment lost 7 bases and the V segment lost 5 bases, leaving 2 bases of the junction unmatched. CDR3 in amino acids: CASSGQGSGYTF. The CDR3 DNA reads TGTGCCAGCAGTGGACAGGGGTCTGGCTACACCTTC.

The gene calls are TRBV3-1 (or the pseudogene TRBV3-2) and TRBJ2-1; 10 nucleotides match TRBD2. From germline, CDR1 is LGHDT and CDR2 YNNKEL (reference sequence). The V and J ends lost 5 bases and 4 bases, in that order; junction bases with no gene match: 5. This CDR3 spans 15 amino acids. The CDR3 loop is CASSALAGTYNEQFF. The CDR3 nucleotides read TGTGCCAGCAGCGCACTAGCGGGGACTTACAATGAGCAGTTCTTC.

This chain uses TRBV4-1 with TRBJ2-3; D may be TRBD1 (6 bases). Germline CDR1 is MGHRA and CDR2 is YSYEKL. V was shortened by 4 bases and J by 7 bases, with 12 bases between the two germline ends. The CDR3 runs 13 residues. The CDR3 DNA reads TGCGCCAGCAGCCTAGAACAGGGTTATACGCAGTATTTT. It encodes CASSLEQGYTQYF.

The chain combines TRBV30 with TRBJ2-1; TRBD1 matches at 8 bases. The CDR3 runs to 15 residues. The V gene's germline CDR1 is GTSNPN and CDR2 SVGIG (reference sequence). With 0 bases clipped from V and 2 bases from J, the junction kept 3 bases outside the gene matches. CDR3 region: CAWSVKTGAYNEQFF. CDR3 nucleotides: TGTGCCTGGAGTGTTAAGACAGGGGCCTACAATGAGCAGTTCTTC.

The CDR3 sequence: CASRTGTGAIEAFF. CDR3 nucleotide sequence: TGTGCCAGCAGAACCGGGACAGGGGCAATTGAAGCTTTCTTT. The rearrangement uses TRBV2 and TRBJ1-1, with TRBD1 identical over 10 bases. The CDR3 contains 14 residues. Per the germline V gene, CDR1 is SNHLY and CDR2 is FYNNEI. J gave up 7 bases and V 6 bases, and 8 bases lay outside the gene matches.

The J gene is TRBJ1-6, the V gene TRBV6-5, with 7 bases that match TRBD1. Germline V CDR1 and CDR2: MNHEY, SVGAGI. The CDR3 is made up of 14 amino acids. The junction had 6 bases not matched to a gene; V was cut back by 6 bases and J by 7 bases. The CDR3 is CASRFGQENSPLHF. CDR3 nucleotides: TGTGCCAGCAGATTCGGACAGGAAAATTCACCCCTCCACTTT.

This rearrangement joins TRBV19 to TRBJ2-3; 9 bases match TRBD1. Germline V gene lookup returns CDR1 LNHDA and CDR2 SQIVND (reference sequence). This CDR3 is 15 amino acids long. With V trimmed by 7 bases and J by 1 base, 6 bases remained unmatched. CDR3 protein: CASKDRGVGTDTQYF. CDR3 DNA sequence: TGTGCCAGTAAGGACAGGGGTGTGGGCACAGATACGCAGTATTTT.

V and J are TRBV24-1 and TRBJ2-7; 7 bases are shared with TRBD1. V lost 5 bases and J lost 5; bases outside the gene matches: 5. The CDR3 loop spans 13 amino acids. Germline loops: CDR1 KGHDR, CDR2 SFDVKD. In nucleotides, the CDR3 is TGTGCCACCAGTGGACAGGGAACGGACGAGCAGTACTTC. Amino acid sequence: CATSGQGTDEQYF.

The chain uses TRBV29-1 and TRBJ2-7; no clear D gene. The germline CDR1 and CDR2 sequences are SQVTM and ANQGSEA. V was cut by 8 bases and J by 4 bases, with 12 bases left in between. The CDR3 has 11 residues. The CDR3 reads CSSYDSYEQYF. In nucleotides, the CDR3 is TGCAGCTCCTATGACTCATACGAGCAGTACTTC.

The J gene is TRBJ1-1, the V gene TRBV6-5, with 7 positions matching TRBD1. Germline V CDR1 and CDR2: MNHEY, SVGAGI. This CDR3 has 15 residues. Unmatched junction bases numbered 10, after V lost 4 bases and J lost 5 bases. CDR3 region: CASSSVKQGWTEAFF. As DNA, the CDR3 is TGTGCCAGCAGTTCGGTGAAACAGGGGTGGACTGAAGCTTTCTTT.

The chain employs TRBV21-1 and TRBJ1-1; the table's D call of TRBD1 was not tested on the DNA. TRBV21-1 is a pseudogene. The CDR3 spans 16 residues. CDR3 sequence: CANRFVTEHMNTEAFF. The DNA for the CDR3 is TGTGCCAACCGTTTCGTGACAGAACACATGAACACTGAAGCTTTCTTT.

This clone was seen a single time. The chain is built from TRBV7-3 and TRBJ2-5, with 7 bases aligning to TRBD2. There are 16 residues in the CDR3. V was pared by 4 bases and J by 4 bases, with 12 bases of the junction left unmatched. Germline values: CDR1 SGHTA, CDR2 FQGTGA. The CDR3 nucleotides read TGTGCCAGCAGCTCCTCCGTGGGCGGGGGAGTAGAGACCCAGTACTTC. It specifies CASSSSVGGGVETQYF. The complete variable domain, with remaining parts taken from reference TRBV7-3 and TRBJ2-5, reads GAGVSQTPSNKVTEKGKYVELRCDPISGHTALYWYRQSLGQGPEFLIYFQGTGAADDSGLPNDRFFAVRPEGSVSTLKIQRTERGDSAVYLCASSSSVGGGVETQYFGPGTRLLVL.

The J gene is TRBJ1-3, the V gene TRBV28; no reliable D call. Per germline, CDR1 MDHEN and CDR2 SYDVKM. Trimming stripped 6 bases from V and 0 bases from J, with 9 bases between. The CDR3 is 14 amino acids. The CDR3 DNA is TGTGCCAGCAGCTCACACCGCTCTGGAAACACCATATATTTT. Protein: CASSSHRSGNTIYF.

This chain links TRBV12-3 or TRBV12-4 with TRBJ2-7, with D maybe TRBD1 (6 bases). This CDR3 has 12 amino acids. Deletions cut 6 bases from V and 6 bases from J, with 12 bases between. CDR3 sequence reads: CASSYRALEQYF. The CDR3 region has the DNA TGTGCCAGCAGCTACAGGGCTCTCGAGCAGTACTTC.

The chain has TRBV25-1 and TRBJ2-1, with TRBD2 as a possible D gene (5 bases). This CDR3 spans 11 amino acids. Germline V gene data show CDR1 as MGHDK and CDR2 as SYGVNS. Trimming stripped 8 bases from V and 15 bases from J, with 17 bases between. The CDR3 is CASGTTRWRFF. The CDR3 DNA reads TGTGCCAGCGGTACCACTAGGTGGCGGTTCTTC.

This chain connects TRBV24-1 to TRBJ1-5, with 9 bases fitting TRBD1. CDR3 length equals 16 residues. Trimming at V came to 3 bases and at J to 4 bases, leaving 6 bases not matched to a gene. CDR1 is KGHDR, CDR2 SFDVKD, per germline. The CDR3 sequence: CATSDTRTGENQPQHF. The CDR3 nucleotides are TGTGCCACCAGTGATACTCGGACAGGGGAAAATCAGCCCCAGCATTTT.

The chain links TRBV12-5 to TRBJ1-4; weak D call: TRBD1 (5 bases). This CDR3 spans 14 amino acids. The V end lost 6 bases, the J end lost 4 bases, and 12 bases lay between the germline ends. Germline assignment: CDR1 LGHNT and CDR2 FRNRAP. CDR3 sequence: CASGADRYNEKLFF. CDR3 DNA sequence: TGTGCTAGTGGCGCTGACAGATATAATGAAAAACTGTTTTTT. The complete variable domain, with remaining parts taken from reference TRBV12-5 and TRBJ1-4, reads DARVTQTPRHKVTEMGQEVTMRCQPILGHNTVFWYRQTMMQGLELLAYFRNRAPLDDSGMPKDRFSAEMPDATLATLKIQPSEPRDSAVYFCASGADRYNEKLFFGSGTQLSVL.

The chain is built from TRBV2 and TRBJ2-7; 10 positions agree with TRBD2. The CDR3 totals 15 residues. Germline lookup yields CDR1 SNHLY and CDR2 FYNNEI. V dropped 3 bases and J dropped 2; count of bases not matched to a gene: 4. The DNA of the CDR3 is TGTGCCAGCAGTGAGGCTAGCGGGAGAACCTACGAGCAGTACTTC. Translated, it gives CASSEASGRTYEQYF.

The chain couples TRBV19 to TRBJ1-5, with 7 bases aligning to TRBD1. The CDR3 is 19 amino acids. V shed 0 bases, J shed 0 bases, and the junction held 11 bases outside the gene matches. The germline gives CDR1 LNHDA, CDR2 SQIVND (reference sequence). The CDR3 nucleotides are TGTGCCAGTAGTATAGATCGGGGGAACAGGGGTTATAGCAATCAGCCCCAGCATTTT. Its translation: CASSIDRGNRGYSNQPQHF.

This rearrangement joins TRBV10-3 to TRBJ1-2; the D is unclear. V was cut by 11 bases and J by 3 bases, with 13 bases left in between. The CDR3 covers 12 residues. Germline loops: CDR1 ENHRY, CDR2 SYGVKD. CDR3 protein: CAAHGRDYGYTF. In DNA, the CDR3 is TGTGCCGCGCACGGGCGGGACTATGGCTACACCTTC.

The chain has TRBV28 and TRBJ1-3; TRBD1 matches 8 bases. There are 16 residues in the CDR3. Trimming cost V 4 bases and J 0 bases; bases outside gene matches: 5. Germline CDR1 and CDR2: MDHEN and SYDVKM. The CDR3 here is CASSSPGTGSGNTIYF. The DNA of the CDR3 is TGTGCCAGCAGTTCACCTGGGACAGGCTCTGGAAACACCATATATTTT.

A single count supports this clone. Here the CDR3 reads CASSSTGTSGRGSYNEQFF. The CDR3 DNA is TGTGCCAGCAGCTCCACCGGGACTAGCGGGAGGGGGTCCTACAATGAGCAGTTCTTC. V gene TRBV9 combines with J gene TRBJ2-1, with 16 bases lining up with TRBD2. V gave up 4 bases and J gave up 1 base; unmatched junction bases: 8. The CDR3 runs 19 residues. Germline V gene lookup returns CDR1 SGDLS and CDR2 YYNGEE.

This sequence joins TRBV11-3 and TRBJ2-3; 14 bases map to TRBD2. This CDR3 has 19 amino acids. Germline V gene data show CDR1 as SGHNT and CDR2 as YENEEA. The J segment lost 0 bases and the V segment lost 2 bases, leaving 7 bases of the junction unmatched. CDR3 sequence: CASSLILGTSGRSTDTQYF. DNA for the CDR3: TGTGCCAGCAGCTTAATTCTCGGGACTAGCGGGAGAAGCACAGATACGCAGTATTTT.

This chain joins TRBV7-2 and TRBJ2-2, with 11 bases that match TRBD1. J gave up 3 bases and V 5 bases, and 5 bases lay outside the gene matches. The CDR3 has 16 residues. The germline CDR1 and CDR2 sequences are SGHTA and FQGNSA. The CDR3 DNA sequence: TGTGCCAGCAGCCCTGGGACAGGGGGGTACACCGGGGAGCTGTTTTTT. It specifies CASSPGTGGYTGELFF.

The V and J genes are TRBV4-2 and TRBJ2-3; TRBD2 matches 9 bases. Trimming removed 4 bases from V and 5 bases from J; junction bases left unmatched: 10. This CDR3 region has 16 residues. The germline V gene has CDR1 LGHNA and CDR2 YNFKEQ. CDR3 loop: CASSPSGGRALDTQYF. The CDR3 nucleotides read TGTGCCAGCAGCCCATCGGGCGGGAGGGCGTTAGATACGCAGTATTTT.

The chain links TRBV29-1 to TRBJ2-1, with 9 bases identical to TRBD1. Germline assignment: CDR1 SQVTM and CDR2 ANQGSEA. Trimming removed 2 bases from V and 9 bases from J; junction bases left unmatched: 5. The CDR3 is made up of 13 amino acids. Here the CDR3 reads CSVERQGDGEQFF. The CDR3 nucleotides are TGCAGCGTTGAACGACAGGGGGATGGTGAGCAGTTCTTC.

The chain combines TRBV5-1 with TRBJ2-1; no firm D call. This CDR3 has 14 residues. V lost 0 bases, J lost 0 bases, and 4 bases lay in between. Germline V gives CDR1 SGHRS, CDR2 YFSETQ. DNA of the CDR3: TGCGCCAGCAGCTTGGAGAGCTCCTACAATGAGCAGTTCTTC. It encodes CASSLESSYNEQFF.